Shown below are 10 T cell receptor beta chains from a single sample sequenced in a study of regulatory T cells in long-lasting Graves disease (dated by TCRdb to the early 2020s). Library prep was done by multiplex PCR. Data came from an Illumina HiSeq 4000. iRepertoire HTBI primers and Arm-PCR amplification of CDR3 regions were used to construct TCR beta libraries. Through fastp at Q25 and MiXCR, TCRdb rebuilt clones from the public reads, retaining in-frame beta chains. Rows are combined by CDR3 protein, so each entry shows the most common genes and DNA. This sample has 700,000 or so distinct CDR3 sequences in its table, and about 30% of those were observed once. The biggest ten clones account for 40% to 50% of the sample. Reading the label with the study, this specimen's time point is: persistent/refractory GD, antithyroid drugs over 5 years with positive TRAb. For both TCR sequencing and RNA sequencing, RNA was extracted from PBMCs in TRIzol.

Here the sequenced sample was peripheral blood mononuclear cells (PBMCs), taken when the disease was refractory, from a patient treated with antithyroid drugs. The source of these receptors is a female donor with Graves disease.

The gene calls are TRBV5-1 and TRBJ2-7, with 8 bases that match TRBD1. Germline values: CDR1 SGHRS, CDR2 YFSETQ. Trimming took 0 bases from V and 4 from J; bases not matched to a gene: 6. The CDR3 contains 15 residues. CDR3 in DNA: TGCGCCAGCAGCTTGGGACAGGGGATGGTTTACGAGCAGTACTTC. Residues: CASSLGQGMVYEQYF. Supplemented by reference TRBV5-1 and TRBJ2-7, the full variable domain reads KAGVTQTPRYLIKTRGQQVTLSCSPISGHRSVSWYQQTPGQGLQFLFEYFSETQRNKGNFPGRFSGRQFSNSRSEMNVSTLELGDSALYLCASSLGQGMVYEQYFGPGTRLTVT.

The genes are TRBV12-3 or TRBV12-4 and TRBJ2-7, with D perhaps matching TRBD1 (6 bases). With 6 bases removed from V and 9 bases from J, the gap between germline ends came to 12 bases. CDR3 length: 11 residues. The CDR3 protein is CASSQGSGQYF. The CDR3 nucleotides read TGTGCCAGCAGCCAGGGGTCTGGGCAGTACTTC.

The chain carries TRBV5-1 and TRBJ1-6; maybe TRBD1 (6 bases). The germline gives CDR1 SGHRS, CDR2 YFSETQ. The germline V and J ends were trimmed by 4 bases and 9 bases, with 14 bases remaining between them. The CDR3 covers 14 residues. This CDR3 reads CASSPGTISSPLHF. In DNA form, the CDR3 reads TGCGCCAGCAGCCCCGGGACAATCAGTTCACCCCTCCACTTT.

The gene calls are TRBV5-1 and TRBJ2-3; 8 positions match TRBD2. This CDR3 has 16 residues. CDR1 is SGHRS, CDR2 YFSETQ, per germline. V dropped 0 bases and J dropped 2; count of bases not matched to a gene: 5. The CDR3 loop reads CASSLGLATNTDTQYF. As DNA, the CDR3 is TGCGCCAGCAGCTTGGGACTAGCGACCAACACAGATACGCAGTATTTT.

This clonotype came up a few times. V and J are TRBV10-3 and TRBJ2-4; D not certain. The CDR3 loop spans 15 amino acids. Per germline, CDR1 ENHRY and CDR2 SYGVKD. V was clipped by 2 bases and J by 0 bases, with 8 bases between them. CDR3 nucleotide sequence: TGTGCCATCAGTGAGGAGCAGGTAGCCAAAAACATTCAGTACTTC. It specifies CAISEEQVAKNIQYF.

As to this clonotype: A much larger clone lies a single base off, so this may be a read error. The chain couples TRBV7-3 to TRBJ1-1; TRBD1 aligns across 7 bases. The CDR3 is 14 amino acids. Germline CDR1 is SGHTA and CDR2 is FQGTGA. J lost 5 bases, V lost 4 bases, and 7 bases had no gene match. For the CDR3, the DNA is TGTGCCAGCAGCTCCAGGGGGAGGAAGACTGAAGCTTTCTTT. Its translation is CASSSRGRKTEAFF. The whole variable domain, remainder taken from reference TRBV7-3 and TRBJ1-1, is GAGVSQTPSNKVTEKGKYVELRCDPISGHTALYWYRQSLGQGPEFLIYFQGTGAADDSGLPNDRFFAVRPEGSVSTLKIQRTERGDSAVYLCASSSRGRKTEAFFGQGTRLTVV.

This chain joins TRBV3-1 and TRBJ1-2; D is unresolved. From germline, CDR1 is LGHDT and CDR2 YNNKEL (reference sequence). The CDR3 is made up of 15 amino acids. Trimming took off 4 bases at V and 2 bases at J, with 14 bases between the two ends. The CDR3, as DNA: TGTGCCAGCAGCCCACAGCGGACTATAAACTATGGCTACACCTTC. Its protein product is CASSPQRTINYGYTF.

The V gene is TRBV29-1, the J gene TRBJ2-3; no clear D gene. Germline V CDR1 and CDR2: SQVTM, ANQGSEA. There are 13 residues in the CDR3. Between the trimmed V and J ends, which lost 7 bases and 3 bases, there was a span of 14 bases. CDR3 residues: CSAETRMTDTQYF. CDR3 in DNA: TGCAGCGCCGAGACACGGATGACAGATACGCAGTATTTT.

The CDR3 region has the DNA TGTGCCAGCACAAGGGACCCTGTGGGACCAAAACTGTTTTTT. It is translated as CASTRDPVGPKLFF. The J gene is TRBJ1-4, the V gene TRBV12-3 or TRBV12-4; maybe TRBD1 (5 bases). The CDR3 is made up of 14 amino acids. The V gene lost 7 bases and the J gene lost 10 bases, with 19 bases spanning the gap.

CDR3 protein: CASRPGTSGRIYEQYF. CDR3 DNA sequence: TGTGCCAGCAGGCCCGGGACTAGCGGGAGAATATACGAGCAGTACTTC. This sequence joins TRBV12-3 or TRBV12-4 and TRBJ2-7, with 14 bases identical to TRBD2. V shed 6 bases, J shed 4 bases, and the junction held 8 bases outside the gene matches. This CDR3 has 16 amino acids.